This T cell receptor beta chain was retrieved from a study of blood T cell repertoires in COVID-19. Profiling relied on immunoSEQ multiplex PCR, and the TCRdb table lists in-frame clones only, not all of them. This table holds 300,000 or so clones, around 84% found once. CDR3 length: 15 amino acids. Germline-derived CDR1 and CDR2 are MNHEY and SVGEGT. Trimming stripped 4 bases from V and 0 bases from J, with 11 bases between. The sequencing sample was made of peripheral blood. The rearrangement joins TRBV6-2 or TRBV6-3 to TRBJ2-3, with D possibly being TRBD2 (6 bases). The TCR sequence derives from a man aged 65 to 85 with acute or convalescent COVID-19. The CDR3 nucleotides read TGTGCCAGCAGTTGGGCGGGACTTAGCACAGATACGCAGTATTTT. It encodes CASSWAGLSTDTQYF.